Listed below are T cell receptor beta chains from one sample, sequenced in a study of CD8 T cells in ankylosing spondylitis. TCRdb re-derived calls from the 5' RACE reads in MiXCR, one entry per CDR3 protein. Among a few hundred thousand distinct CDR3 sequences listed, roughly a sixth were seen once. The sample comprised blood, either unsorted or a sorted T cell fraction (not recorded which). The receptors were gathered from a male donor with ankylosing spondylitis. The CDR3 runs from the conserved cysteine through the conserved F or W. Each record gives: clone size, D gene, V gene, J gene, CDR3 protein, CDR3 DNA. The D gene is left open where the match is weak. Clone size appears in some rows only: once, few, many, or a class for an expanded clone.

NA	NA	TRBV20-1	TRBJ1-3	CSARDLMGTSSGNTIYF	TGCAGTGCTAGAGATCTTATGGGGACCAGCTCTGGAAACACCATATATTTT
NA	TRBD1	TRBV29-1	TRBJ2-7	CSVEDWDRIPYEQYF	TGCAGCGTTGAAGATTGGGACAGGATCCCTTACGAGCAGTACTTC
few	NA	TRBV12-3/TRBV12-4	TRBJ1-4	CASSLRSGRSEKLFF	TGTGCCAGCAGTTTAAGGTCAGGGAGAAGTGAAAAACTGTTTTTT
few	NA	TRBV28	TRBJ2-1	CASSLSTEQFF	TGTGCCAGCAGTTTGAGTACCGAGCAGTTCTTC
few	TRBD2	TRBV5-1	TRBJ2-5	CASSKGLAVGETQYF	TGCGCCAGCTCGAAGGGGCTAGCGGTAGGAGAGACCCAGTACTTC
NA	NA	TRBV20-1	TRBJ1-1	CSAPRAQDGPEKAFF	TGCAGTGCCCCCAGGGCCCAGGACGGACCAGAAAAAGCTTTCTTT
NA	NA	TRBV7-9	TRBJ2-4	CASSLFGVNIQYF	TGTGCCAGCAGCTTATTCGGGGTAAACATTCAGTACTTC
few	TRBD1	TRBV27	TRBJ1-4	CASSSQGAGDEKLFF	TGTGCCAGCAGTTCGCAGGGGGCTGGGGATGAAAAACTGTTTTTT
few	TRBD2	TRBV20-1	TRBJ2-2	CSASTSGGGAFGELFF	TGCAGTGCTAGTACCTCCGGCGGGGGGGCTTTCGGGGAGCTGTTTTTT
NA	TRBD2	TRBV5-8	TRBJ2-3	CASSRTGTIRPTDTQYF	TGTGCCAGCAGCAGAACCGGGACTATTAGGCCCACAGATACGCAGTATTTT
NA	TRBD2	TRBV6-1	TRBJ2-7	CASSVGRRGLAALEQYF	TGTGCCAGCAGTGTCGGCCGAAGGGGACTAGCGGCTCTCGAGCAGTACTTC
NA	NA	TRBV11-2	TRBJ2-5	CASSSLLGKKETQYF	TGTGCCAGCAGCTCGTTACTAGGGAAAAAAGAGACCCAGTACTTC
NA	TRBD2	TRBV20-1	TRBJ2-7	CSASLAGAYEQYF	TGCAGTGCTAGCCTAGCGGGGGCTTACGAGCAGTACTTC
few	TRBD1	TRBV18	TRBJ2-7	CASSQGQSAAYEQYF	TGTGCCAGCTCCCAGGGACAGTCCGCTGCCTACGAGCAGTACTTC
many	NA	TRBV20-1	TRBJ1-6	CSAIRTGFGSPLHF	TGCAGTGCTATCCGTACAGGGTTCGGTTCACCCCTCCACTTT
NA	NA	TRBV7-9	TRBJ1-1	CASSLGAGDEAFF	TGTGCCAGCAGCCTGGGGGCGGGTGATGAAGCTTTCTTT
NA	NA	TRBV27	TRBJ2-7	CASSPSWRAYEQYF	TGTGCCAGCAGTCCCTCCTGGCGAGCCTACGAGCAGTACTTC
many	NA	TRBV27	TRBJ2-7	CASSPEDFSEQYF	TGTGCCAGCAGCCCGGAGGACTTTTCCGAGCAGTACTTC
few	NA	TRBV29-1	TRBJ2-7	CSVRIRDQYEQYF	TGCAGCGTCCGAATCAGGGATCAGTACGAGCAGTACTTC
few	NA	TRBV14	TRBJ2-3	CASSQGAAPDTQYF	TGTGCCAGCAGCCAAGGAGCGGCTCCAGATACGCAGTATTTT
many	TRBD2	TRBV5-5	TRBJ2-1	CASSRLAGTYNEQFF	TGTGCCAGCAGCCGACTAGCGGGTACCTACAATGAGCAGTTCTTC
NA	TRBD1	TRBV2	TRBJ2-1	CASSFYRGSYNEQFF	TGTGCCAGCAGCTTTTACAGGGGGTCGTACAATGAGCAGTTCTTC
few	NA	TRBV3-1	TRBJ1-1	CASSQRVNTEAFF	TGTGCCAGCAGCCAAAGGGTGAACACTGAAGCTTTCTTT
NA	NA	TRBV20-1	TRBJ1-5	CSARDGAEFNQPQHF	TGCAGTGCTAGAGATGGTGCGGAATTCAATCAGCCCCAGCATTTT
many	NA	TRBV24-1	TRBJ2-5	CATSVSRGGETQYF	TGTGCCACCAGTGTTAGCCGAGGGGGGGAGACCCAGTACTTC